This T cell receptor (beta chain) was recovered during a study of shared clonotypes between healthy human individuals. The repertoire was sequenced with immunoSEQ multiplex PCR; TCRdb's copy has only in-frame clones and lacks some. The data show over 2 million clones, with 85% to 95% seen just once and around 0.13% held by the top ten. The CDR3 has 14 residues. Deletions cut 1 base from V and 0 bases from J, with 8 bases between. Per germline, CDR1 SGHRS and CDR2 YFSETQ. The specimen was naive CD4+ T cells sorted from blood. The subset denotes: CD45RA+ positively selected. The origin of this receptor is a man younger than 35 in good health. This sequence joins TRBV5-1 and TRBJ2-7; TRBD1 might be the D (6 bases). The CDR3 loop is CASSLTGHSYEQYF. The CDR3, as DNA: TGCGCCAGCAGCTTGACAGGGCACTCCTACGAGCAGTACTTC.